What follows are 21 T cell receptor beta chains derived from one specimen sequenced in a study of shared clonotypes between healthy human individuals. Profiled with immunoSEQ multiplex PCR; TCRdb holds only in-frame clones, not every one. Of roughly 2.1 million clones in the sample, 90% to 95% were seen once. It was CD45RO-negative cells, positively selected for CCR7, that made up naive CD8 cells, with terminally differentiated effector memory CD45RA+ cells excluded. Specimen: naive CD8+ T cells from PBMCs. These receptors originate from a young man in good health. Some clones in this sample may be carry-over from other donors' samples.

The rearrangement links TRBV2 to TRBJ2-7; TRBD2 might be the D (6 bases). V gave up 8 bases and J gave up 2 bases, with 10 bases separating them. The CDR3 runs to 12 residues. Germline V gene sequence: CDR1 SNHLY, CDR2 FYNNEI. In nucleotides, the CDR3 is TGTGCCAGCTATGGCGGGGCCTACGAGCAGTACTTC. It codes for CASYGGAYEQYF. The whole variable domain, remainder taken from reference TRBV2 and TRBJ2-7, is EPEVTQTPSHQVTQMGQEVILRCVPISNHLYFYWYRQILGQKVEFLVSFYNNEISEKSEIFDDQFSVERPDGSNFTLKIRSTKLEDSAMYFCASYGGAYEQYFGPGTRLTVT.

The rearrangement joins TRBV13 to TRBJ2-1; D might be TRBD2 (5 bases). This CDR3 has 13 residues. Germline CDR1 is PRHDT and CDR2 is FYEKMQ (reference sequence). V lost 10 bases, J lost 0 bases, and 10 bases lay in between. The CDR3 region is CATGERSYNEQFF. The CDR3 nucleotides are TGTGCCACCGGGGAGCGCTCCTACAATGAGCAGTTCTTC.

V usage is TRBV9 and J usage is TRBJ2-3; unclear D gene. CDR3 length equals 16 residues. The V end was cut by 0 bases, the J end by 0 bases, with 11 bases between. The germline gives CDR1 SGDLS, CDR2 YYNGEE. The CDR3 reads CASSVAGKTSTDTQYF. The DNA for the CDR3 is TGTGCCAGCAGCGTAGCTGGGAAGACTAGCACAGATACGCAGTATTTT.

V is TRBV6-1 and J is TRBJ2-2; TRBD1 might be the D (6 bases). Between the trimmed V and J ends, which lost 5 bases and 7 bases, there was a span of 11 bases. The germline gives CDR1 MNHNS, CDR2 SASEGT. The CDR3 has 13 residues. The DNA for the CDR3 is TGTGCCAGCAGTCAGGGGCTCGGCGGGGAGCTGTTTTTT. It encodes CASSQGLGGELFF.

The V gene is TRBV7-8, the J gene TRBJ1-5; D uncertain. The CDR3 consists of 18 residues. V lost 6 bases, J lost 2 bases, and 23 bases lay in between. Germline V CDR1 and CDR2: SGHVS, FQNEAQ. CDR3 coding DNA: TGTGCCAGCAGACCCGGGCCTACACCCCCATGGGGCAATCAGCCCCAGCATTTT. Translation gives CASRPGPTPPWGNQPQHF.

Concerning this clone itself: The sample carries other DNA sequences with the same CDR3. The J gene is TRBJ1-3, the V gene TRBV30, with D perhaps matching TRBD1 (6 bases). V dropped 0 bases and J dropped 4 bases, with 10 bases sitting between them. In germline, CDR1 is GTSNPN, CDR2 SVGIG (reference sequence). This CDR3 has 14 residues. The CDR3 here is CAWSVGGPGNTIYF. CDR3 nucleotides: TGTGCCTGGAGTGTGGGGGGGCCAGGAAACACCATATATTTT. The full variable domain, with the rest looked up from reference TRBV30 and TRBJ1-3, is SQTIHQWPATLVQPVGSPLSLECTVEGTSNPNLYWYRQAAGRGLQLLFYSVGIGQISSEVPQNLSASRPQDRQFILSSKKLLLSDSGFYLCAWSVGGPGNTIYFGEGSWLTVV.

The chain links TRBV7-9 to TRBJ1-1, with a possible D match to TRBD1 (6 bases). The V gene lost 5 bases and the J gene lost 11 bases, with 21 bases spanning the gap. In germline, CDR1 is SEHNR, CDR2 FQNEAQ (reference sequence). There are 14 residues in the CDR3. CDR3 DNA sequence: TGTGCCAGCAGCGTCGACACAGGGATATTCGGGGCTTTCTTT. Protein product: CASSVDTGIFGAFF.

In regard to this clone: Distinct nucleotide sequences in the sample also encode this CDR3. The chain employs TRBV7-9 and TRBJ1-1; the D is unclear. Trimming took off 1 base at V and 2 bases at J, with 8 bases between the two ends. Germline V gene sequence: CDR1 SEHNR, CDR2 FQNEAQ (reference sequence). There are 14 residues in the CDR3. CDR3 protein: CASSLGGLNTEAFF. CDR3 DNA sequence: TGTGCCAGCAGCTTAGGTGGGCTAAACACTGAAGCTTTCTTT.

The gene calls are TRBV28 and TRBJ2-1; TRBD1 agrees at 7 bases. The CDR3 runs to 15 residues. Trimming removed 8 bases from V and 0 bases from J; junction bases left unmatched: 7. From germline, CDR1 is MDHEN and CDR2 SYDVKM. The CDR3 is CASSGTADSYNEQFF. The CDR3 DNA follows: TGTGCCAGCTCGGGGACAGCCGACTCCTACAATGAGCAGTTCTTC.

CDR3 protein: CSLYLVADTQYF. CDR3 in DNA: TGCAGCCTTTACTTGGTGGCAGATACGCAGTATTTT. The rearrangement joins TRBV29-1 to TRBJ2-3; no definite D call. Germline loops: CDR1 SQVTM, CDR2 ANQGSEA. The CDR3 has 12 amino acids. With 8 bases removed from V and 4 bases from J, the gap between germline ends came to 13 bases.

This sequence joins TRBV7-2 and TRBJ2-1; D is perhaps TRBD2 (6 bases). The CDR3 covers 15 residues. The V end was cut by 6 bases, the J end by 0 bases, with 12 bases between. Germline CDR1 is SGHTA and CDR2 is FQGNSA. CDR3 sequence reads: CASSSRRVSYNEQFF. The CDR3 nucleotides read TGTGCCAGCAGTTCCCGGAGGGTCTCCTACAATGAGCAGTTCTTC.

V is TRBV2 and J is TRBJ1-2; D not resolved. CDR3 size: 12 residues. CDR1 and CDR2 (germline): SNHLY, FYNNEI. V lost 4 bases and J lost 7, with 10 bases in between. The CDR3, as DNA: TGTGCCAGCAGTGGCCGGGGTGGTGGCTACACCTTC. Amino acid sequence: CASSGRGGGYTF. The variable domain in full, completed from reference TRBV2 and TRBJ1-2, reads EPEVTQTPSHQVTQMGQEVILRCVPISNHLYFYWYRQILGQKVEFLVSFYNNEISEKSEIFDDQFSVERPDGSNFTLKIRSTKLEDSAMYFCASSGRGGGYTFGSGTRLTVV.

Notes on this clone: Other DNA sequences in the sample encode the same CDR3. This chain connects TRBV4-3 to TRBJ2-7; the D gene is possibly TRBD1 (5 bases). The germline CDR1 and CDR2 sequences are LGHNA and YSLEER. V gave up 0 bases and J gave up 2 bases, with 5 bases separating them. CDR3 size: 13 residues. The CDR3 reads CASSQDRAYEQYF. The CDR3 bases are TGCGCCAGCAGCCAAGACAGGGCCTACGAGCAGTACTTC.

With regard to this clone: The identical CDR3 is also encoded by other nucleotide sequences in the sample. V usage is TRBV4-2 and J usage is TRBJ2-7; TRBD2 agrees at 7 bases. In germline, CDR1 is LGHNA, CDR2 YNFKEQ. Trimming removed 1 base from V and 0 bases from J; junction bases left unmatched: 0. CDR3 length: 14 residues. The CDR3 nucleotides are TGTGCCAGCAGCCAAGGGGGGGGCTCCTACGAGCAGTACTTC. Translated, it gives CASSQGGGSYEQYF.

V and J are TRBV7-9 and TRBJ1-1; 9 bases align to TRBD1. Germline V lookup: CDR1 SEHNR, CDR2 FQNEAQ (reference sequence). The CDR3 spans 15 residues. J was trimmed by 1 base and V by 3 bases; bases with no gene match: 3. CDR3 region: CASSFTDRGNTEAFF. The CDR3, as DNA: TGTGCCAGCAGCTTTACGGACAGGGGGAACACTGAAGCTTTCTTT.

This clone was recorded only once. The chain couples TRBV7-6 to TRBJ1-2; D remains ambiguous. Trimming shortened V by 5 bases and J by 2 bases, and 6 bases separated the two germline ends. Germline-derived CDR1 and CDR2 are SGHVS and FNYEAQ. The CDR3 spans 12 residues. The CDR3 DNA is TGTGCCAGCAGCCTCGGGAACTATGGCTACACCTTC. Its translation: CASSLGNYGYTF.

This clone was seen a few times. The chain joins TRBV2 to TRBJ1-1, with D hard to call. The CDR3 length is 12 residues. The V and J ends lost 10 bases and 1 base respectively, with 10 bases between them. Germline V gives CDR1 SNHLY, CDR2 FYNNEI. This chain's CDR3 is CATASWNTEAFF. Here the CDR3 DNA reads TGTGCCACCGCATCTTGGAACACTGAAGCTTTCTTT.

The chain couples TRBV30 to TRBJ2-1; 12 bases are shared with TRBD2. V lost 3 bases, J lost 5 bases, and 8 bases stayed unmatched. The CDR3 has 16 residues. The V gene's germline CDR1 is GTSNPN and CDR2 SVGIG (reference sequence). The CDR3 DNA sequence: TGTGCCTGGAGGGGTGGGACTAGCGGGCTTAACAATGAGCAGTTCTTC. As protein: CAWRGGTSGLNNEQFF.

The rearrangement joins TRBV29-1 to TRBJ2-3; D is unresolved. This CDR3 is built from 11 residues. The germline CDR1 and CDR2 sequences are SQVTM and ANQGSEA. V was shortened by 7 bases and J by 4 bases, with 9 bases between the two germline ends. This CDR3 reads CSGHGADTQYF. The CDR3 DNA sequence: TGCAGCGGCCACGGCGCAGATACGCAGTATTTT.

This sequence joins TRBV18 and TRBJ2-7; a weak D match, TRBD1 (5 bases). V lost 4 bases to trimming and J lost 3 bases, with 7 bases between them. Germline CDR1 and CDR2: KGHSH and LQKENI. The CDR3 is 12 residues long. The CDR3 spells CASSQDNYEQYF. DNA for the CDR3: TGTGCCAGCTCACAGGACAACTACGAGCAGTACTTC.

The chain carries TRBV27 and TRBJ2-3; TRBD1 might be the D (5 bases). Per the germline V gene, CDR1 is MNHEY and CDR2 is SMNVEV (reference sequence). This CDR3 region has 15 residues. Deletions cut 5 bases from V and 4 bases from J, with 16 bases between. In nucleotides, the CDR3 is TGTGCCAGCAGTCCATGGGGCTCCTGGTCAGATACGCAGTATTTT. Its protein product is CASSPWGSWSDTQYF.